This T cell receptor beta chain is drawn from a study of T cell responses to AZD1222 COVID-19 vaccine. Repertoires were generated with immunoSEQ multiplex PCR, while TCRdb's copy carries only in-frame clones and drops some. Of 100,000 to 150,000 clones in the sample, around 90% were seen once. Germline V CDR1 and CDR2: MNHEY, SVGAGI. This CDR3 has 15 residues. V was shortened by 6 bases and J by 3 bases, with 14 bases between the two germline ends. This sequence originates from an adult in good health. V gene TRBV6-5 combines with J gene TRBJ2-2; D possibly corresponds to TRBD2 (6 bases). Sequenced here: peripheral blood, sampled on day 0 of AZD1222 vaccination. The CDR3: CASSPLTSYTGELFF. In DNA, the CDR3 is TGTGCCAGCAGCCCCCTTACTAGCTACACCGGGGAGCTGTTTTTT.